This section outlines one TCR beta chain sequence together with its context. This CDR3 region has 15 residues. Trimming removed 2 bases from V and 1 base from J, with 11 bases in between. CDR1 is LNHDA and CDR2 is SQIVND in the germline V gene (reference sequence). The data were taken from a study of OX40 agonist ivuxolimab in advanced cancers. Overall study context: The patients got ivuxolimab, which is an agonistic anti-OX40 (CD134) antibody. The patients received ivuxolimab by intravenous route every 2 weeks at 0.01 to 10 mg/kg. Eligibility admitted prior anti-PD-1, anti-PD-L1 or anti-CTLA-4 therapy; around 41% had some.

Data came from immunoSEQ multiplex PCR; TCRdb stores just in-frame clones and leaves some out. Among roughly 34,000 clones listed, about nine tenths were seen once. The chain employs TRBV19 and TRBJ1-1, with D uncertain. The sequencing used CD4+ or CD8+ T cells sorted from blood, collected in a trial of the OX40 agonist ivuxolimab. This sequence was found in an adult with an advanced solid tumor such as melanoma, head and neck, liver or kidney cancer. The CDR3, as DNA: TGTGCCAGTAGTATAAGGTTCGGACCGAACACTGAAGCTTTCTTT. This codes for CASSIRFGPNTEAFF.